This entry lists 20 T cell receptor beta chains sequenced from one sample in a study of molecular identifiers for immune sequencing clone quantification (dated by TCRdb to the late 2010s). To prepare the library, PCR was applied. The data were produced on an Illumina HiSeq 4000. Through fastp at Q25 and MiXCR, TCRdb rebuilt clones from the public reads, retaining in-frame beta chains. Rows merge per CDR3 protein into single entries with the most common DNA and genes. This sample holds more than 250,000 distinct CDR3 sequences; about 20% were observed only once. Roughly 0.86% of the sample belongs to the ten largest clones. Sequencing was carried out using naive CD8+ T cells from blood, with Jurkat cell RNA spiked in. The intended sense of this specimen's cell subset or site label: FACS-sorted CD8+CD4-CCR7+CD45RA+ naive T cells. These receptors were taken from a human donor in good health. Some libraries in this study had Jurkat cell RNA spiked in.

This clonotype was seen at least ten times. The genes are TRBV7-9 and TRBJ1-1; D gene unclear. V gave up 1 base and J gave up 8 bases, with 8 bases separating them. CDR1 is SEHNR, CDR2 FQNEAQ, per germline (reference sequence). This CDR3 comprises 12 residues. CDR3 in amino acids: CASSLGAGEAFF. DNA of the CDR3: TGTGCCAGCAGCTTAGGGGCGGGGGAAGCTTTCTTT.

V and J are TRBV20-1 and TRBJ2-3; TRBD2 matches 12 bases. CDR3 length: 19 residues. Trimming cost V 3 bases and J 2 bases; bases outside gene matches: 15. Germline CDR1 reads DFQATT; CDR2 reads SNEGSKA (reference sequence). The CDR3 region is CSASDPETSGRTDTDTQYF. The CDR3 DNA sequence: TGCAGTGCTAGTGACCCGGAGACTAGCGGGAGAACAGACACAGATACGCAGTATTTT.

This clonotype appeared many times. V gene TRBV7-9 combines with J gene TRBJ1-4; 8 nucleotides match TRBD1. V lost 4 bases to trimming and J lost 5 bases; unmatched junction nucleotides: 6. This CDR3 has 15 residues. Germline CDR1 SEHNR, CDR2 FQNEAQ (reference sequence). In nucleotides, the CDR3 is TGTGCCAGCAGCTCGCCGACAGGGGAGAATGAAAAACTGTTTTTT. Its protein is CASSSPTGENEKLFF.

This chain links TRBV20-1 with TRBJ2-5; D possibly corresponds to TRBD1 (5 bases). The CDR3 totals 13 residues. Between the trimmed V and J ends, which lost 0 bases and 3 bases, there was a span of 8 bases. CDR1 DFQATT and CDR2 SNEGSKA come from the germline V gene (reference sequence). CDR3 protein: CSARDTQEETQYF. DNA of the CDR3: TGCAGTGCTAGAGATACACAGGAAGAGACCCAGTACTTC.

A remark on this clonotype: Since a much larger clone is just one base distant, this may be a read error. The conserved closing phenylalanine or tryptophan is absent in this CDR3, likely reflecting a read error. The chain joins TRBV12-3 or TRBV12-4 to TRBJ2-3; D not resolved. CDR3 length: 18 amino acids. V dropped 7 bases and J dropped 0 bases, with 23 bases sitting between them. CDR3 nucleotides: TGTGCCAGCATTCTCTCCCTAGGGTACCCTTTAAGCACAGATACGCAGTATTCT. Translated: CASILSLGYPLSTDTQYS.

This clonotype was found many times. V is TRBV27 and J is TRBJ2-3; possibly TRBD1 for D (7 bases). Trimming took off 6 bases at V and 4 bases at J, with 17 bases between the two ends. This CDR3 is built from 15 residues. Germline assignment: CDR1 MNHEY and CDR2 SMNVEV (reference sequence). CDR3 coding DNA: TGTGCCAGCAGAATCAGGGGGACTCCGGCAGATACGCAGTATTTT. It yields the protein CASRIRGTPADTQYF.

J is TRBJ2-2 and V is TRBV27; D possibly corresponds to TRBD1 (6 bases). CDR3 length equals 15 residues. Trimming took 3 bases from V and 6 from J, leaving 14 bases between them. Germline CDR1 reads MNHEY; CDR2 reads SMNVEV (reference sequence). This CDR3 is CASSLAGGMSGELFF. Written as DNA, the CDR3 is TGTGCCAGCAGTTTGGCTGGGGGCATGTCCGGGGAGCTGTTTTTT.

This clonotype was counted a few times. A much more abundant neighbour one base away suggests this may be a read error. The CDR3 does not close with the conserved phenylalanine or tryptophan, likely indicating a read error. This chain connects TRBV5-1 to TRBJ2-4; no definite D call. The CDR3 covers 14 residues. Trimming pared 3 bases from V and 2 bases from J, leaving 9 bases between. The germline V gene encodes CDR1 SGHRS and CDR2 YFSETQ. The CDR3: CASSSTDPKNIQYL. In DNA, the CDR3 is TGCGCCAGCAGCTCAACGGACCCCAAAAACATTCAGTACCTC.

This clonotype was observed at least ten times. This chain links TRBV11-2 with TRBJ2-4; D is possibly TRBD1 or TRBD2 (5 bases each). V was shortened by 5 bases and J by 5 bases, with 19 bases between the two germline ends. The germline CDR1 and CDR2 sequences are SGHAT and FQNNGV. CDR3 length equals 16 residues. CDR3 protein: CASSPLGVVGENIQYF. Here the CDR3 DNA reads TGTGCCAGCAGCCCCCTGGGGGTCGTGGGGGAAAACATTCAGTACTTC. The whole variable domain, filled in from reference TRBV11-2 and TRBJ2-4, reads EAGVAQSPRYKIIEKRQSVAFWCNPISGHATLYWYQQILGQGPKLLIQFQNNGVVDDSQLPKDRFSAERLKGVDSTLKIQPAKLEDSAVYLCASSPLGVVGENIQYFGAGTRLSVL.

As for this clonotype: With a much larger clone just one base away, this may be a read error. The chain links TRBV20-1 to TRBJ2-7; 7 bases are a match to TRBD1. With 6 bases clipped from V and 0 bases from J, the junction kept 11 bases outside the gene matches. The germline CDR1 and CDR2 sequences are DFQATT and SNEGSKA (reference sequence). This CDR3 region has 15 residues. For the CDR3, the DNA is TGCAGTGCCTCCCCGCCGGGACAGAGCTCCTACGAGCAGTACTTC. This sequence encodes CSASPPGQSSYEQYF.

This clonotype was detected ten times or more. V usage is TRBV7-6 and J usage is TRBJ1-1; 9 bases are shared with TRBD1. With V trimmed by 4 bases and J by 0 bases, 6 bases remained unmatched. From germline, CDR1 is SGHVS and CDR2 FNYEAQ. The CDR3 is 16 amino acids. The CDR3 nucleotides are TGTGCCAGCAGCTCTTCCGGGACAGGGATGAACACTGAAGCTTTCTTT. Translation gives CASSSSGTGMNTEAFF.

This chain links TRBV30 with TRBJ2-3, with D perhaps TRBD1 (6 bases). Deletions cut 5 bases from V and 8 bases from J, with 17 bases between. This CDR3 contains 13 residues. Germline CDR1 GTSNPN, CDR2 SVGIG (reference sequence). CDR3 in DNA: TGTGCCTGGGTCGAGCAGGGGTTTGGTACGCAGTATTTT. Protein sequence: CAWVEQGFGTQYF.

Ten or more counts support this clonotype. The rearrangement uses TRBV7-9 and TRBJ2-2; 9 bases agree with TRBD1. The CDR3 consists of 17 residues. The V gene end was trimmed by 2 bases and the J gene end by 5 bases; junction bases not matched to a gene: 9. Looked up from germline, CDR1 is SEHNR and CDR2 is FQNEAQ (reference sequence). This chain's CDR3 is CASSLILQGARTGELFF. DNA for the CDR3: TGTGCCAGCAGCTTAATCCTACAGGGGGCACGAACCGGGGAGCTGTTTTTT. The full variable domain, its missing parts supplied by reference TRBV7-9 and TRBJ2-2, is DTGVSQNPRHKITKRGQNVTFRCDPISEHNRLYWYRQTLGQGPEFLTYFQNEAQLEKSRLLSDRFSAERPKGSFSTLEIQRTEQGDSAMYLCASSLILQGARTGELFFGEGSRLTVL.

There are many counts of this clonotype. This chain uses TRBV2 with TRBJ2-2, with D possibly being TRBD2 (6 bases). V was clipped by 11 bases and J by 2 bases, with 15 bases between them. Germline loops: CDR1 SNHLY, CDR2 FYNNEI. The CDR3 length is 14 residues. The CDR3: CAGEREENTGELFF. The CDR3 region has the DNA TGTGCCGGAGAAAGGGAGGAAAACACCGGGGAGCTGTTTTTT.

At least ten counts were recorded for this clonotype. The rearrangement uses TRBV7-9 and TRBJ1-4; no firm D call. Germline V gene lookup returns CDR1 SEHNR and CDR2 FQNEAQ (reference sequence). V was clipped by 5 bases and J by 0 bases, with 10 bases between them. The CDR3 is made up of 15 amino acids. CDR3 amino acids: CASSRVRATNEKLFF. The CDR3, as DNA: TGTGCCAGCAGCAGGGTCAGAGCAACTAATGAAAAACTGTTTTTT.

The table lists this clonotype with many counts. Here the CDR3 reads CASSLAFGDASYNEQFF. Written as DNA, the CDR3 is TGTGCCAGCAGCTTGGCGTTCGGGGACGCTTCCTACAATGAGCAGTTCTTC. V gene TRBV7-3 combines with J gene TRBJ2-1; the D gene could be TRBD1 or TRBD2 (5 bases each). Trimming took off 3 bases at V and 1 base at J, with 16 bases between the two ends. The CDR3 is 17 amino acids. CDR1 is SGHTA, CDR2 FQGTGA, per germline.

A word on this clonotype: A much larger clonotype is one base distant, so this may be a read error. The rearrangement links TRBV7-2 to TRBJ1-1; D might be TRBD1 (5 bases). The germline V gene encodes CDR1 SGHTA and CDR2 FQGNSA. The CDR3 runs to 15 residues. The ends were cut back, 0 bases at V and 4 bases at J, with 12 bases in the middle. The CDR3 reads CASSLALRGTTEAFF. The CDR3 DNA sequence: TGTGCCAGCAGCTTAGCGCTCCGGGGGACCACTGAAGCTTTCTTT.

There are many counts of this clonotype. This chain links TRBV7-9 with TRBJ2-5; tentatively, D is TRBD1 or TRBD2 (5 bases each). Germline lookup yields CDR1 SEHNR and CDR2 FQNEAQ (reference sequence). Trimming left V 6 bases short and J 5 bases short, with 16 bases between. CDR3 length: 14 residues. The DNA for the CDR3 is TGTGCCAGCAGGTCCTCGGGACCCGGCGAGACCCAGTACTTC. Amino acid sequence: CASRSSGPGETQYF.

This clonotype was seen ten or more times. The rearrangement joins TRBV7-6 to TRBJ2-4, with 7 bases that match TRBD2. From germline, CDR1 is SGHVS and CDR2 FNYEAQ. V shed 1 base, J shed 8 bases, and the junction held 8 bases outside the gene matches. The CDR3 is 15 residues long. Here the CDR3 DNA reads TGTGCCAGCAGCTTAGTGGGGGAGGGCCTGGACATTCAGTACTTC. This encodes CASSLVGEGLDIQYF.

The sample holds many counts of this clonotype. The gene calls are TRBV20-1 and TRBJ2-7; D is possibly TRBD2 (5 bases). Trimming pared 1 base from V and 2 bases from J, leaving 12 bases between. CDR3 size: 14 residues. Germline CDR1 DFQATT, CDR2 SNEGSKA (reference sequence). CDR3 coding DNA: TGCAGTGCTAGAGGCCTGAGGGAAACCTACGAGCAGTACTTC. This sequence encodes CSARGLRETYEQYF.